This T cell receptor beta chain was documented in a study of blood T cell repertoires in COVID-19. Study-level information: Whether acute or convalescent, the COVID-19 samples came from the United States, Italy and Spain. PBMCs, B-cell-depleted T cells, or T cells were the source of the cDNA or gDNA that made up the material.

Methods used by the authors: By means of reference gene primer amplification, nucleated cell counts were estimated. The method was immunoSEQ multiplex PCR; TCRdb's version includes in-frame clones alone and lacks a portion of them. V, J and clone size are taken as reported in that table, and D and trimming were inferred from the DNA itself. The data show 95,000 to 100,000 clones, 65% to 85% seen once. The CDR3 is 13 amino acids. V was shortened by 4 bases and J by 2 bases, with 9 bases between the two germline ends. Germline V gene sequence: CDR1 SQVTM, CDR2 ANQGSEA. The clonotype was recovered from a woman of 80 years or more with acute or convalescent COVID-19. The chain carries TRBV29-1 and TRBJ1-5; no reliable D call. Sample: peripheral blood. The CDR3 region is CSVGPSGNQPQHF. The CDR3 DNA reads TGCAGCGTTGGGCCCAGTGGCAATCAGCCCCAGCATTTT.